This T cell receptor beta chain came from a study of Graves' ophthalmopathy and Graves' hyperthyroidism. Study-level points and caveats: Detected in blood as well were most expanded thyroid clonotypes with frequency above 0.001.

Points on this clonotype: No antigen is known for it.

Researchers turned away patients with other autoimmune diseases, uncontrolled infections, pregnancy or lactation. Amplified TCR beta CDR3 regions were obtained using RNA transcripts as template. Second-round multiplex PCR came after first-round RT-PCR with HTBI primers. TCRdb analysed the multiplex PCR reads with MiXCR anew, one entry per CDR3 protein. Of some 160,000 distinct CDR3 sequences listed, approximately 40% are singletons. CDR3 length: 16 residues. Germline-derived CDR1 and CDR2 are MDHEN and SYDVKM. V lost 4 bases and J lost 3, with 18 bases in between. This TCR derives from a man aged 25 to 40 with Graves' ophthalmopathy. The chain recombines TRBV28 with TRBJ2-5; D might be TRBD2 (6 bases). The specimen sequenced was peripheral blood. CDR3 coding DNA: TGTGCCAGCAGTTACCGGGACTTCCAGCGGGAAGAGACCCAGTACTTC. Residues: CASSYRDFQREETQYF.